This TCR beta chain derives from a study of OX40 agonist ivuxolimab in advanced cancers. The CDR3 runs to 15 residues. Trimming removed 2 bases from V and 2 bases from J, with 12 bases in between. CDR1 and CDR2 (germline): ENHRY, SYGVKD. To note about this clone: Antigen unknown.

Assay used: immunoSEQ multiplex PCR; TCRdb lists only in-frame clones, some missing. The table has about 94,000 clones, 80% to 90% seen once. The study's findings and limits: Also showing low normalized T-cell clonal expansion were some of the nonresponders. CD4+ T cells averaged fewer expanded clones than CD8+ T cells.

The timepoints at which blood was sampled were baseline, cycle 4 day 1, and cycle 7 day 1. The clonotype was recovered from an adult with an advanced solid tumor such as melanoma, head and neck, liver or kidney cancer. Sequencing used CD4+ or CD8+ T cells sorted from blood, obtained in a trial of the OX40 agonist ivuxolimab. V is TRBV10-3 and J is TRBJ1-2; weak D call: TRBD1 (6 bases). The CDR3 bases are TGTGCCATCAGTGAGCCGGGGGGGGGCAACTATGGCTACACCTTC. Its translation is CAISEPGGGNYGYTF.